Below, 6 T cell receptor beta chains from the same sample are listed, as sequenced in a study of monozygotic twins with cystic fibrosis. TCRdb's table, derived via immunoSEQ multiplex PCR, lists solely in-frame clones and lacks some. The data contain roughly 35,000 clones, approximately 80% of them singletons. The sequenced sample was blood. These receptors all come from a girl aged 2-15 years with cystic fibrosis.

This chain uses TRBV4-2 with TRBJ1-2; no reliable D call. Trimming cost V 0 bases and J 5 bases, with 10 bases left between them. CDR3 length: 14 residues. CDR1 is LGHNA, CDR2 YNFKEQ, per germline. Here the CDR3 reads CASSQEGSFYGYTF. Written as DNA, the CDR3 is TGTGCCAGCAGCCAAGAGGGGTCCTTTTATGGCTACACCTTC.

The chain joins TRBV9 to TRBJ2-3; 16 nucleotides line up with TRBD2. The V segment lost 4 bases and the J segment 0 bases; nucleotides outside the gene matches: 11. The CDR3 length is 20 residues. CDR1 is SGDLS and CDR2 is YYNGEE in the germline V gene. CDR3 protein: CASSRSGTSGGARSTDTQYF. Written as DNA, the CDR3 is TGTGCCAGCAGCCGCAGCGGGACTAGCGGGGGGGCTCGGAGCACAGATACGCAGTATTTT.

The V call is TRBV10-3, the J call TRBJ1-2; D gene unclear. This CDR3 contains 14 residues. Germline CDR1 and CDR2: ENHRY and SYGVKD. The V gene lost 5 bases and the J gene lost 0 bases, with 10 bases spanning the gap. CDR3 in amino acids: CAISQPSSNYGYTF. The CDR3 DNA reads as TGTGCCATCAGTCAGCCCAGTTCTAACTATGGCTACACCTTC.

This chain connects TRBV4-1 to TRBJ2-4; 9 bases match TRBD1. CDR3 length: 16 residues. Germline V gives CDR1 MGHRA, CDR2 YSYEKL. Trimming at V came to 3 bases and at J to 7 bases, leaving 10 bases not matched to a gene. The CDR3 loop reads CASSHNRQGVRNIQYF. CDR3 coding DNA: TGCGCCAGCAGCCATAACCGACAGGGGGTGAGGAACATTCAGTACTTC.

This rearrangement joins TRBV19 to TRBJ2-5, with TRBD2 identical over 14 bases. There are 15 residues in the CDR3. Germline loops: CDR1 LNHDA, CDR2 SQIVND (reference sequence). The V and J ends lost 5 bases and 3 bases, in that order; junction bases with no gene match: 2. The CDR3 region is CASSWGLAGEETQYF. The CDR3, as DNA: TGTGCCAGTAGTTGGGGACTAGCGGGGGAAGAGACCCAGTACTTC.

This clone was detected once. This chain uses TRBV29-1 with TRBJ1-2; 9 nucleotides align to TRBD1. This CDR3 has 14 amino acids. V shed 1 base, J shed 6 bases, and the junction held 6 bases outside the gene matches. Germline V gives CDR1 SQVTM, CDR2 ANQGSEA. CDR3 protein: CSVEVGTGIHGYTF. CDR3 nucleotide sequence: TGCAGCGTTGAAGTCGGGACAGGGATCCATGGCTACACCTTC. The entire variable domain, with the rest obtained from reference TRBV29-1 and TRBJ1-2, is as follows: SAVISQKPSRDICQRGTSLTIQCQVDSQVTMMFWYRQQPGQSLTLIATANQGSEATYESGFVIDKFPISRPNLTFSTLTVSNMSPEDSSIYLCSVEVGTGIHGYTFGSGTRLTVV.